This T cell receptor beta chain was sequenced in a study of glioma-infiltrating T cells after dendritic cell vaccination. Study overall: Patients had newly diagnosed or recurrent glioblastoma and received dendritic cell vaccines.

This CDR3 comprises 16 residues. V was clipped by 0 bases and J by 6 bases; unmatched bases: 7. Germline CDR1 MNHEY, CDR2 SVGAGI. Sample time point: after dendritic cell vaccination, including at tumor progression/relapse. This clone came up a few times. Its matching antigen is unknown. Method: immunoSEQ multiplex PCR; TCRdb's copy keeps in-frame clones and lacks some. The sample consists of tens of thousands of clones, approximately 81% of them appearing once. Study-level points and caveats: The cohort had few patients with full blood and tumor sets. Estimated pretreatment TIL content predicted outcome after dendritic cell vaccination.

The V call is TRBV6-5, the J call TRBJ2-7, with 11 bases matching TRBD2. The input for sequencing was blood, taken after dendritic cell vaccination. The receptor was derived from a human donor with glioblastoma. CDR3 sequence (DNA): TGTGCCAGCAGTTACTCCTTTGGCCTAGCGGGAGGCGAGCAGTACTTC. Its translation: CASSYSFGLAGGEQYF.